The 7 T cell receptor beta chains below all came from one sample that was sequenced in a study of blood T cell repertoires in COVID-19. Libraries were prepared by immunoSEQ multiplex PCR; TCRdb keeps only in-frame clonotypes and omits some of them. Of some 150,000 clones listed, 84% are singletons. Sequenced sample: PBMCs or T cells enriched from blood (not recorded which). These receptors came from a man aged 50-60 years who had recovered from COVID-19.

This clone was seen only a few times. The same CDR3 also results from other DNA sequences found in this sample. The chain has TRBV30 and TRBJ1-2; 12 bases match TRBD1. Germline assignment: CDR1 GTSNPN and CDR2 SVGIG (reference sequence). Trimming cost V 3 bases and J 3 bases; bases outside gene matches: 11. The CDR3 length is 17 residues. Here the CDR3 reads CAWRGGQGADWYYGYTF. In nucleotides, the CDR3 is TGTGCCTGGAGGGGGGGACAGGGGGCAGATTGGTACTATGGCTACACCTTC. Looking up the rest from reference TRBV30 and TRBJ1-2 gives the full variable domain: SQTIHQWPATLVQPVGSPLSLECTVEGTSNPNLYWYRQAAGRGLQLLFYSVGIGQISSEVPQNLSASRPQDRQFILSSKKLLLSDSGFYLCAWRGGQGADWYYGYTFGSGTRLTVV.

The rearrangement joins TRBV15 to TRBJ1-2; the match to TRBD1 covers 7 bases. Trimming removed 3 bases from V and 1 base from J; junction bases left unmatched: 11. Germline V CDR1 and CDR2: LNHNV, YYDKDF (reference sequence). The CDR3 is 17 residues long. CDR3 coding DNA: TGTGCCACCAGCAGCGGGACAGACTTCCAGCGTAACTATGGCTACACCTTC. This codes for CATSSGTDFQRNYGYTF.

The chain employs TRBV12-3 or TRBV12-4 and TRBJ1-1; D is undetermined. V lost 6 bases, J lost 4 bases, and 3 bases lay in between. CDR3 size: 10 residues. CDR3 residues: CASSRTEAFF. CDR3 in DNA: TGTGCCAGCAGCCGCACTGAAGCTTTCTTT.

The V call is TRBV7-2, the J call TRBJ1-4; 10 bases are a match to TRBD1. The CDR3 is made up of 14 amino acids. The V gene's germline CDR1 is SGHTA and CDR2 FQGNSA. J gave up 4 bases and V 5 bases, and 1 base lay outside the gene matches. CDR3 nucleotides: TGTGCCAGCAGCGGACAGGGGGTTAATGAAAAACTGTTTTTT. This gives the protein CASSGQGVNEKLFF.

CDR3 in amino acids: CASSQGLVAFF. As DNA, the CDR3 is TGCGCCAGCAGCCAGGGACTTGTTGCTTTCTTT. The chain employs TRBV4-1 and TRBJ1-1, with D maybe TRBD1 (5 bases). Trimming shortened V by 3 bases and J by 11 bases, and 10 bases separated the two germline ends. This CDR3 region has 11 residues. CDR1 and CDR2 (germline): MGHRA, YSYEKL.

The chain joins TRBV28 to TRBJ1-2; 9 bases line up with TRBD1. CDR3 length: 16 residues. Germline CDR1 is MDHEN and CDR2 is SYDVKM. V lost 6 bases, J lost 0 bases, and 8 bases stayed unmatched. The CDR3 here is CASSRGQGASNYGYTF. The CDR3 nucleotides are TGTGCCAGCAGCCGGGGACAGGGAGCCTCTAACTATGGCTACACCTTC.

CDR3 in amino acids: CASTETGNGYTF. The CDR3 bases are TGCGCCAGCACCGAGACTGGTAACGGCTACACCTTC. V is TRBV10-2 and J is TRBJ1-2; D remains ambiguous. V was clipped by 7 bases and J by 8 bases, with 14 bases between them. In germline, CDR1 is WSHSY, CDR2 SAAADI. This CDR3 is 12 amino acids long.